This TCR beta chain was retrieved from a study of T-cell memory formation after mild COVID-19. Study-level information: Largely donor-specific sequence clusters came from two donors. Study-level points and caveats: Later expanders leaned toward CD4+, whereas clones contracting from day 15 to 85 were balanced CD4/CD8. Clones which contracted sat mainly in CM and EM if CD4+, and in EMRA if CD8+.

With regard to this clonotype: What it recognizes is unknown.

CDR3 length equals 12 residues. Between the trimmed V and J ends, which lost 3 bases and 7 bases, there was a span of 6 bases. Libraries for TCRalpha and TCRbeta carried sample barcodes and unique molecular identifiers via 5'RACE. TCRdb analysed the 5' RACE reads with MiXCR anew, one entry per CDR3 protein. The table has a few hundred thousand distinct CDR3 sequences, roughly 23% seen once. Sequencing was carried out using PBMCs or a T cell subset sorted from them (not recorded which). The clonotype comes from an adult woman who had mild COVID-19 (a few samples of this study predate the infection). Cell type and time point are not known. The chain has TRBV12-3 or TRBV12-4 and TRBJ2-2; D is unresolved. CDR3 sequence: CASSFLLGELFF. The CDR3 DNA sequence: TGTGCCAGCAGTTTCCTCCTCGGGGAGCTGTTTTTT.